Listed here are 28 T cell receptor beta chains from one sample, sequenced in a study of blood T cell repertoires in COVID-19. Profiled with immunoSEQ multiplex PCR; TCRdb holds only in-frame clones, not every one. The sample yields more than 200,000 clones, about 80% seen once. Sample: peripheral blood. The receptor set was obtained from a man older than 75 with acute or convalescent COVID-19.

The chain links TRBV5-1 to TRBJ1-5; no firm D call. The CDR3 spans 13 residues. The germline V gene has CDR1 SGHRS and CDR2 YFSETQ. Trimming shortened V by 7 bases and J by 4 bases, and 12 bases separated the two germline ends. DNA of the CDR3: TGCGCCAGCCAGCAGGATGTGAATCAGCCCCAGCATTTT. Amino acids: CASQQDVNQPQHF.

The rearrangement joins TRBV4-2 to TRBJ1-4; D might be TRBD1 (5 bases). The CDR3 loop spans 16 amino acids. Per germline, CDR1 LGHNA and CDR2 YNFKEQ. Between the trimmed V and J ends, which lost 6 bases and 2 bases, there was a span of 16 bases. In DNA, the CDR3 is TGTGCCAGCAGTCACAAGCAGGACACGACTAATGAAAAACTGTTTTTT. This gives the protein CASSHKQDTTNEKLFF.

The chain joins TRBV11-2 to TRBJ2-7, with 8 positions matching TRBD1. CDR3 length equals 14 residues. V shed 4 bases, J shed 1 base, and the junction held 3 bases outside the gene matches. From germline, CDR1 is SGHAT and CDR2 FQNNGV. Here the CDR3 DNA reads TGTGCCAGCAGCTCCCGGGACAGGTCCTACGAGCAGTACTTC. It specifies CASSSRDRSYEQYF.

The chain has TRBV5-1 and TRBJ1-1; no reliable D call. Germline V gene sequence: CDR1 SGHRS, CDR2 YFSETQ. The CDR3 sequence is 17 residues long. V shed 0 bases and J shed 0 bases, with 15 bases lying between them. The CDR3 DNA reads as TGCGCCAGCAGCTTGGGCCCCTTTACAGCTATGAACACTGAAGCTTTCTTT. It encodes CASSLGPFTAMNTEAFF.

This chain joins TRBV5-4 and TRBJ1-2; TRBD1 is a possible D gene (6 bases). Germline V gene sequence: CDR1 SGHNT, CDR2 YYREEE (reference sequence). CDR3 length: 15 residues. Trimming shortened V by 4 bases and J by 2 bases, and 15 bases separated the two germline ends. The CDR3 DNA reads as TGTGCCAGCAGCCGAGTGGGGGGGCTGAACTATGGCTACACCTTC. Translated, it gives CASSRVGGLNYGYTF.

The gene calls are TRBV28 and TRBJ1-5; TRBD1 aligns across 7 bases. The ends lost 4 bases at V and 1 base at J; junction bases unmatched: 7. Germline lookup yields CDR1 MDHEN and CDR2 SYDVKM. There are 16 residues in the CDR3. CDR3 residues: CASSWGTGASNQPQHF. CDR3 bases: TGTGCCAGCAGTTGGGGCACAGGGGCAAGCAATCAGCCCCAGCATTTT.

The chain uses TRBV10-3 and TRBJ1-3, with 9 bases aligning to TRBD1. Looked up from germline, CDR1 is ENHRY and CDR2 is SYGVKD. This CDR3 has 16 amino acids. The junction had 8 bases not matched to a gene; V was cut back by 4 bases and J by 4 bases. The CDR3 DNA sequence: TGTGCCATCAGTGGAACGGGACAGGGATCAGGAAACACCATATATTTT. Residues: CAISGTGQGSGNTIYF.

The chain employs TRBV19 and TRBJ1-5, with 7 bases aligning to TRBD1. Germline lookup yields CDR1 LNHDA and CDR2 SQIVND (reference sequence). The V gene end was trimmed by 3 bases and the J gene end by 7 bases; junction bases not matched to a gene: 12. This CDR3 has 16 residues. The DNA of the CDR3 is TGTGCCAGTAGTATGTTCTCCGGGACAGCCGCCCAGCCCCAGCATTTT. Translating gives CASSMFSGTAAQPQHF.

The CDR3 DNA reads as TGTGCCAGCAGTCCTCAACAGGGAATCGGAGGCTACACCTTC. The encoded protein is CASSPQQGIGGYTF. The rearrangement joins TRBV27 to TRBJ1-2, with a possible D match to TRBD1 (6 bases). V was cut by 5 bases and J by 8 bases, with 18 bases left in between. The length of the CDR3 is 14 residues. CDR1 and CDR2 from the germline V gene are MNHEY and SMNVEV (reference sequence).

DNA for the CDR3: TGTGCCAGTAGTACTAGCGGGGCTAGCACAGATACGCAGTATTTT. As protein: CASSTSGASTDTQYF. The chain recombines TRBV19 with TRBJ2-3; 9 bases fit TRBD2. This CDR3 region has 15 residues. In germline, CDR1 is LNHDA, CDR2 SQIVND (reference sequence). Germline trimming cut 4 bases from V and 0 bases from J; bases unmatched to any gene: 2.

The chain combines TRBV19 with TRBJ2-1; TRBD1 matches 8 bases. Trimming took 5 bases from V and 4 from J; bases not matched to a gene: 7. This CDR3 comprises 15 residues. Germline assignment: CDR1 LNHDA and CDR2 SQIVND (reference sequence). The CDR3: CASSYGQGAYNEQFF. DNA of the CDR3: TGTGCCAGTAGTTACGGACAGGGCGCTTACAATGAGCAGTTCTTC.

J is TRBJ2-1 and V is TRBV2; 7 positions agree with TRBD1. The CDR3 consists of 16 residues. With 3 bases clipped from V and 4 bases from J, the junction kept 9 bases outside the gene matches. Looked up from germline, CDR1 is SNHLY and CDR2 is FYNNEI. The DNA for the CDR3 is TGTGCCAGCAGTGATCCCGCAGGGGGAAGGTACAATGAGCAGTTCTTC. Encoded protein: CASSDPAGGRYNEQFF.

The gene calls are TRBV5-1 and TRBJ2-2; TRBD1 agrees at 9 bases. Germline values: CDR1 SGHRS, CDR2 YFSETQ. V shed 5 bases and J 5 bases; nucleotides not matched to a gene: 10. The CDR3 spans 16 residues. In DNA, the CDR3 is TGCGCCAGCAGGCACGACGACAGGGGGAGGACCGGGGAGCTGTTTTTT. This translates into CASRHDDRGRTGELFF.

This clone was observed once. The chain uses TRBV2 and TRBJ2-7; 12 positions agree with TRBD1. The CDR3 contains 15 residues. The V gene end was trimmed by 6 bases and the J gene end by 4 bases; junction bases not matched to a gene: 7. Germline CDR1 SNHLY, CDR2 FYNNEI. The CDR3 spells CASRGDRGRIYEQYF. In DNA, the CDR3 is TGTGCCAGCAGGGGGGACAGGGGGCGCATTTACGAGCAGTACTTC.

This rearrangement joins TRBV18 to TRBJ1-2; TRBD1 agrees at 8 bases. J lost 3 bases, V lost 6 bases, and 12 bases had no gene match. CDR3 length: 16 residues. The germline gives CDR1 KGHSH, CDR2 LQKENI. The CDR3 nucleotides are TGTGCCAGCTCCCAAGGACAGGGCGGAGTTGACTATGGCTACACCTTC. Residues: CASSQGQGGVDYGYTF.

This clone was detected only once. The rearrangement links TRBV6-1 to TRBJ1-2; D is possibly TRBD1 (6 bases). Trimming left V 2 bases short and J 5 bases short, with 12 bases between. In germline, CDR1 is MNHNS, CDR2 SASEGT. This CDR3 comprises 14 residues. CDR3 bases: TGTGCCAGCAGTGAATCCGGGGACACTTATGGCTACACCTTC. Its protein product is CASSESGDTYGYTF.

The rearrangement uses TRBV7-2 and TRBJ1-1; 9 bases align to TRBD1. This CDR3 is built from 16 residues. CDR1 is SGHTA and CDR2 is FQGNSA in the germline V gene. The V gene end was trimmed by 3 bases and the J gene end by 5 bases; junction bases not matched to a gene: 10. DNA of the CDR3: TGTGCCAGCAGCTTTAGGTGGGACAGGGTAGGGACTGAAGCTTTCTTT. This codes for CASSFRWDRVGTEAFF.

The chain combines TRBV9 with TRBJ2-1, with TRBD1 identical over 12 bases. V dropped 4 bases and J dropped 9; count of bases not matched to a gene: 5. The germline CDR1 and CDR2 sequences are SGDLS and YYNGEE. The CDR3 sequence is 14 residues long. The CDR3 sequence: CASSRGTGGVEQFF. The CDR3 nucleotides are TGTGCCAGCAGCCGGGGGACAGGGGGCGTTGAGCAGTTCTTC.

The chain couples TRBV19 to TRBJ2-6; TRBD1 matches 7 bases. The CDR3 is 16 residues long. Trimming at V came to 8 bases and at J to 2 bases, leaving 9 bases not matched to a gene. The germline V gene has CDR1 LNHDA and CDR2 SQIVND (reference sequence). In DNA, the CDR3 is TGTGCCAGTCAAGTATTACAGGGGACTGGGGCCAACGTCCTGACTTTC. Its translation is CASQVLQGTGANVLTF.

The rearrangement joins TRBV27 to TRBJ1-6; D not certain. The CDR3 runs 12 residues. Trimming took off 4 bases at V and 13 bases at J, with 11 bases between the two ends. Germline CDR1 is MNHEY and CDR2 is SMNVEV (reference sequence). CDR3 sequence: CASSSRRRPLHF. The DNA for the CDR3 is TGTGCCAGCAGTTCTAGGAGGCGGCCCCTCCACTTT.

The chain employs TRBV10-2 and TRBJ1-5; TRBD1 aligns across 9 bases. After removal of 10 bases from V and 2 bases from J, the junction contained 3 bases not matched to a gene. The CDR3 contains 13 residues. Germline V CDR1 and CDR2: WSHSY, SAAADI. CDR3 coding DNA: TGCGCCACCCGACAGGGGGGCAATCAGCCCCAGCATTTT. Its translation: CATRQGGNQPQHF.

The CDR3 reads CASSGDSSPLHF. In DNA, the CDR3 is TGTGCCAGCAGTGGCGACAGTTCACCCCTCCACTTT. This sequence joins TRBV2 and TRBJ1-6; perhaps TRBD1 as D (5 bases). The CDR3 contains 12 residues. The V gene's germline CDR1 is SNHLY and CDR2 FYNNEI. V was shortened by 4 bases and J by 9 bases, with 7 bases between the two germline ends.

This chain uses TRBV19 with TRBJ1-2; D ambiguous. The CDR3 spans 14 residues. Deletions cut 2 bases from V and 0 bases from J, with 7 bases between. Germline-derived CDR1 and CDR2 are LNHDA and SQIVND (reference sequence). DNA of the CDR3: TGTGCCAGTAGTATAAGGCAGGCTAACTATGGCTACACCTTC. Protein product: CASSIRQANYGYTF.

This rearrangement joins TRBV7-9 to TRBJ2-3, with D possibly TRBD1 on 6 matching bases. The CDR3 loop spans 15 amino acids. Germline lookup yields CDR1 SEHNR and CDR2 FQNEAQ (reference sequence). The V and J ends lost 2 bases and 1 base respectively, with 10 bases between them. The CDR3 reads CASSLYSGGTDTQYF. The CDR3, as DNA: TGTGCCAGCAGCTTATATTCAGGGGGCACAGATACGCAGTATTTT.

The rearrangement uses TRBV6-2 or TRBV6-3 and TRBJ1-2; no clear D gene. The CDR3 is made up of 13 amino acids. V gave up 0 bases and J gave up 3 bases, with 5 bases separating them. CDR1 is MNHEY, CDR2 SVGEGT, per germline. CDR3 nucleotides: TGTGCCAGCAGTTACTCGGGCTACTATGGCTACACCTTC. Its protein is CASSYSGYYGYTF.

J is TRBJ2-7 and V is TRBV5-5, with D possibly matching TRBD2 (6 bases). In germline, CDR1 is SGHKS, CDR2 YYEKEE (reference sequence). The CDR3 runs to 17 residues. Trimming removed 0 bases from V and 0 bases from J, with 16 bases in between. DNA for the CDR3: TGTGCCAGCAGCTTGGCCGAGCGCCCGGAGGGCTCCTACGAGCAGTACTTC. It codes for CASSLAERPEGSYEQYF.

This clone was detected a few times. CDR3 in DNA: TGTGCCAGCAGGGTGGGCGATCAGCCCCAGCATTTT. It encodes CASRVGDQPQHF. This chain joins TRBV6-5 and TRBJ1-5, with D unclear. Germline CDR1 MNHEY, CDR2 SVGAGI. The CDR3 covers 12 residues. V was shortened by 6 bases and J by 5 bases, with 8 bases between the two germline ends.

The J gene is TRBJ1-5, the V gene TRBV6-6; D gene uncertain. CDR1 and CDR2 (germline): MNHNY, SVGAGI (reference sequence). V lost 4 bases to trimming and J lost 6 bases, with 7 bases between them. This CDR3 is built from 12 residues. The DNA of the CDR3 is TGTGCCAGCAGTTTCGAGTTTCAGCCCCAGCATTTT. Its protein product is CASSFEFQPQHF.